The rows below give T cell receptor beta chains drawn from one sample of a study of blood T cell repertoires in COVID-19. Generated by immunoSEQ multiplex PCR, the TCRdb table keeps only in-frame clones and is missing some. The sample records tens of thousands of clones, roughly 85% being singletons. Material for sequencing was peripheral blood. These receptors originate from a human donor in a cohort sampled during active COVID-19. CDR3s include the opening cysteine and the closing phenylalanine or tryptophan. D genes are given only for firm matches. Part of the rows lack a size; the others show once, few, many or a class for expanded clones.

NA	NA	TRBJ2-6	TRBV5-5	TGTGCCAGCAGTTTAGCCGTCGGTGGGACTCTCGCCAACGTCCTGACTTTC	CASSLAVGGTLANVLTF
NA	TRBD2	TRBJ2-1	TRBV27	TGTGCCAGCAGCCTTCTAGCGGGCGTTGACAATGAGCAGTTCTTC	CASSLLAGVDNEQFF
NA	TRBD2	TRBJ2-7	TRBV11-2	TGTGCCAGCAGCTTAGGTCTAGCGGGGAGCTCCTACGAGCAGTACTTC	CASSLGLAGSSYEQYF
NA	NA	TRBJ1-5	TRBV2	TGTGCCAGCACTAAGGGGGAGTTCGAGCCCCAGCATTTT	CASTKGEFEPQHF
NA	NA	TRBJ2-7	TRBV6-5	TGTGCCAGCACCAATATAGCCAGGGCCGAGCAGTACTTC	CASTNIARAEQYF
NA	TRBD2	TRBJ2-1	TRBV19	TGTGCCAGTAGTTCCGGGACTAGCCGGATATCAACGGAGAGCTCCTACAATGAGCAGTTCTTC	CASSSGTSRISTESSYNEQFF
NA	TRBD2	TRBJ2-7	TRBV29-1	TGCAGCGCCTTGGGAGGGACTAGCAGCAGCTACGAGCAGTACTTC	CSALGGTSSSYEQYF
NA	NA	TRBJ2-5	TRBV20-1	TGCAGTGCTAGTAAGGGCGGGATGAACCAAGAGACCCAGTACTTC	CSASKGGMNQETQYF
NA	NA	TRBJ1-5	TRBV19	TGTGCCAGTAGTATAGATCTAGATCAGCCCCAGCATTTT	CASSIDLDQPQHF
few	NA	TRBJ2-5	TRBV15	TGTGCCACCAGCAGAGATAGCTCGGAGACCCAGTACTTC	CATSRDSSETQYF
NA	NA	TRBJ1-2	TRBV24-1	TGTGCCACCAGTGATCAGAACTATGGCTACACCTTC	CATSDQNYGYTF
NA	NA	TRBJ1-2	TRBV28	TGTGCCAGCAGCCTTAGCGAATATGGCTACACCTTC	CASSLSEYGYTF
NA	TRBD2	TRBJ2-7	TRBV7-2	TGTGCCAGCAGCTTAGAGGGGACTAGCGGCTCCTACGAGCAGTACTTC	CASSLEGTSGSYEQYF
NA	NA	TRBJ1-5	TRBV24-1	TGTGCCACCAGTGACAGACAGCTGAATCAGCCCCAGCATTTT	CATSDRQLNQPQHF
once	TRBD2	TRBJ2-2	TRBV5-1	TGCGCCAGCAGCCCCGGACTAGCGGGGACGAACACCGGGGAGCTGTTTTTT	CASSPGLAGTNTGELFF
NA	NA	TRBJ1-4	TRBV25-1	TGTGCCAGCAGTTCATTAACAGGGTTAAATGAAAAACTGTTTTTT	CASSSLTGLNEKLFF
NA	NA	TRBJ1-1	TRBV6-1	TGTGCCAGCAGTGAACATGCAGGGGAAGATACTGAAGCTTTCTTT	CASSEHAGEDTEAFF
once	NA	TRBJ1-2	TRBV5-1	TGCGCCAGCGCCCCGGCCTCCAGGGACTATGGCTACACCTTC	CASAPASRDYGYTF
NA	NA	TRBJ1-4	TRBV28	TGTGCCAGCAGTTCCGCAGGGTTTGATGAAAAACTGTTTTTT	CASSSAGFDEKLFF
NA	NA	TRBJ1-5	TRBV19	TGTGCCAGTGCTGAGGGTGTTGCCAATCAGCCCCAGCATTTT	CASAEGVANQPQHF
NA	NA	TRBJ2-5	TRBV19	TGTGCCAGTAGTATGTGGCAGGGGCAAGAGACCCAGTACTTC	CASSMWQGQETQYF
NA	NA	TRBJ1-1	TRBV3-1/TRBV3-2	TGTGCCAGCAGCCCGGGACACTCGAACACTGAAGCTTTCTTT	CASSPGHSNTEAFF
NA	NA	TRBJ1-1	TRBV5-5	TGTGCCAGCAGCTCAGGCGCGTGGACTGAAGCTTTCTTT	CASSSGAWTEAFF
NA	NA	TRBJ2-1	TRBV4-2	TGTGCCAGCAGCCAAGAGAAGACTTACAATGAGCAGTTCTTC	CASSQEKTYNEQFF